Each of the 9 T cell receptor beta chains below was sequenced from the same sample in a study of T cell responses to AZD1222 COVID-19 vaccine. Using immunoSEQ multiplex PCR, the repertoire was profiled, and TCRdb retains in-frame clones only, with some absent. The sample lists 150,000 to 180,000 clones, 80% to 90% seen once, with 5.5% in the top ten. Sequenced here: peripheral blood, sampled on day 0 of MenACWY control vaccination. All receptors derive from an adult in good health.

The V and J genes are TRBV4-1 and TRBJ1-5; possible D gene TRBD1, 6 bases. CDR1 and CDR2 from the germline V gene are MGHRA and YSYEKL. The CDR3 has 16 amino acids. V dropped 7 bases and J dropped 4 bases, with 20 bases sitting between them. In nucleotides, the CDR3 is TGCGCCAGCACCCGGGACACCGGGGGAGGTAATCAGCCCCAGCATTTT. It encodes CASTRDTGGGNQPQHF.

V gene TRBV30 combines with J gene TRBJ1-4, with D tentatively TRBD1 (5 bases). V was cut by 5 bases and J by 3 bases, with 10 bases left in between. This CDR3 comprises 13 residues. Per germline, CDR1 GTSNPN and CDR2 SVGIG (reference sequence). CDR3 sequence reads: CAWVKGPNEKLFF. Written as DNA, the CDR3 is TGTGCCTGGGTCAAGGGACCTAATGAAAAACTGTTTTTT. Complete variable domain (other parts from reference TRBV30 and TRBJ1-4): SQTIHQWPATLVQPVGSPLSLECTVEGTSNPNLYWYRQAAGRGLQLLFYSVGIGQISSEVPQNLSASRPQDRQFILSSKKLLLSDSGFYLCAWVKGPNEKLFFGSGTQLSVL.

This sequence joins TRBV15 and TRBJ2-2, with 11 nucleotides matching TRBD1. The J segment lost 6 bases and the V segment lost 3 bases, leaving 6 bases of the junction unmatched. Germline V lookup: CDR1 LNHNV, CDR2 YYDKDF (reference sequence). The CDR3 consists of 16 residues. The CDR3 sequence: CATSSPGQGVAGELFF. CDR3 coding DNA: TGTGCCACCAGCAGCCCGGGACAGGGGGTTGCCGGGGAGCTGTTTTTT.

The V gene is TRBV7-2, the J gene TRBJ1-6; D is unresolved. Per germline, CDR1 SGHTA and CDR2 FQGNSA. V dropped 2 bases and J dropped 7 bases, with 6 bases sitting between them. This CDR3 contains 13 residues. The CDR3 DNA follows: TGTGCCAGCAGCTTATTAACAAATTCACCCCTCCACTTT. Protein: CASSLLTNSPLHF. Supplemented by reference TRBV7-2 and TRBJ1-6, the full variable domain reads GAGVSQSPSNKVTEKGKDVELRCDPISGHTALYWYRQSLGQGLEFLIYFQGNSAPDKSGLPSDRFSAERTGGSVSTLTIQRTQQEDSAVYLCASSLLTNSPLHFGNGTRLTVT.

The CDR3 DNA is TGTGCCAGCAGCGTAGCCTCAACGACAGGGTACTATGGCTACACCTTC. Its translation is CASSVASTTGYYGYTF. The chain uses TRBV9 and TRBJ1-2, with TRBD1 identical over 7 bases. The CDR3 runs to 16 residues. Germline loops: CDR1 SGDLS, CDR2 YYNGEE. V gave up 0 bases and J gave up 3 bases; unmatched junction bases: 8.

The rearrangement joins TRBV5-1 to TRBJ2-3; D perhaps matches TRBD1 (6 bases). Germline assignment: CDR1 SGHRS and CDR2 YFSETQ. This CDR3 comprises 15 residues. The ends were cut back, 4 bases at V and 2 bases at J, with 14 bases in the middle. The CDR3 spells CASSPWTANTDTQYF. As DNA, the CDR3 is TGCGCCAGCAGCCCCTGGACAGCGAACACAGATACGCAGTATTTT.

The chain couples TRBV7-3 to TRBJ2-1, with D perhaps TRBD1 or TRBD2 (6 bases each). The CDR3 has 15 residues. CDR1 and CDR2 from the germline V gene are SGHTA and FQGTGA. V lost 5 bases to trimming and J lost 0 bases, with 11 bases between them. Here the CDR3 reads CASSRGTLSYNEQFF. DNA for the CDR3: TGTGCCAGCAGCCGGGGGACACTCTCCTACAATGAGCAGTTCTTC.

J is TRBJ1-5 and V is TRBV19; 7 bases line up with TRBD1. CDR3 length equals 16 residues. The V and J ends lost 3 bases and 5 bases, in that order; junction bases with no gene match: 10. Germline values: CDR1 LNHDA, CDR2 SQIVND (reference sequence). CDR3: CASSILGTGAHQPQHF. In nucleotides, the CDR3 is TGTGCCAGTAGTATCCTTGGCACAGGGGCTCATCAGCCCCAGCATTTT.

This chain links TRBV11-2 with TRBJ1-2; 8 bases fit TRBD1. Trimming at V came to 5 bases and at J to 5 bases, leaving 16 bases not matched to a gene. Germline CDR1 is SGHAT and CDR2 is FQNNGV. This CDR3 region has 17 residues. DNA of the CDR3: TGTGCCAGCAGCGGACAGGGACGGGGAAATAGCTTATATGGCTACACCTTC. It codes for CASSGQGRGNSLYGYTF.